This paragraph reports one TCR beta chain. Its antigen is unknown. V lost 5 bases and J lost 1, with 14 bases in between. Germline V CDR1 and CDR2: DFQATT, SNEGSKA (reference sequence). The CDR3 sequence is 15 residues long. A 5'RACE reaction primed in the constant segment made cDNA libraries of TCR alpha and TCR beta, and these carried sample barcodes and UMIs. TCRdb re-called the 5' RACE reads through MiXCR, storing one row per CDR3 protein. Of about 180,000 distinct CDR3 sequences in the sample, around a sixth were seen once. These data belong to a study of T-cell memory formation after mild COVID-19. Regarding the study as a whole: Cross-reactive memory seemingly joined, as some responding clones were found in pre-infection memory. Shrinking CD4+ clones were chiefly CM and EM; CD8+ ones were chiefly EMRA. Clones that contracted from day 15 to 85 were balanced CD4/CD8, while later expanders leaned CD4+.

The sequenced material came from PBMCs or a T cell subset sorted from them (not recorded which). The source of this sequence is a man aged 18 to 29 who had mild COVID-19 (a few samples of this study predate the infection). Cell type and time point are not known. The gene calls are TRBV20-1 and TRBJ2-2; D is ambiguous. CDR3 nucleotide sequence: TGCAGTGCTGAACCCCCCCCTAGGAACACCGGGGAGCTGTTTTTT. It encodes CSAEPPPRNTGELFF.